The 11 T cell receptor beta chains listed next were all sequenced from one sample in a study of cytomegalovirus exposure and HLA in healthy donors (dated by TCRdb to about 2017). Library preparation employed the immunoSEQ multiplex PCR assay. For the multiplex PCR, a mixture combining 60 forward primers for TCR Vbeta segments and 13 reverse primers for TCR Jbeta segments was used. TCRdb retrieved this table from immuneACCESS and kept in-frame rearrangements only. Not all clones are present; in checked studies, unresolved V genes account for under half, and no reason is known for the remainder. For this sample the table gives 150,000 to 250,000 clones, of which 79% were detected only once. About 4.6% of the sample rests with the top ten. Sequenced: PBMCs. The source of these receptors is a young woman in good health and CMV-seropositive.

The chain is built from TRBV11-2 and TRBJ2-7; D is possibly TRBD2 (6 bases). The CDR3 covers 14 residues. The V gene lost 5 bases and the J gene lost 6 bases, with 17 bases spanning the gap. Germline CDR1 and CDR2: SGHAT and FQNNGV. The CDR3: CASSRRRLVGEQYF. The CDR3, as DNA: TGTGCCAGCAGCCGGCGCAGACTAGTTGGCGAGCAGTACTTC.

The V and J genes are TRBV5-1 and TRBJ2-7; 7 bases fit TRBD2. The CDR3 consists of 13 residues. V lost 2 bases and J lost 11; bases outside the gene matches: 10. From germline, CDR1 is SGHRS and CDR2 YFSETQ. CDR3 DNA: TGCGCCAGCAGCTTTGAGGGAGGGCCTCTGGAGTACTTC. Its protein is CASSFEGGPLEYF.

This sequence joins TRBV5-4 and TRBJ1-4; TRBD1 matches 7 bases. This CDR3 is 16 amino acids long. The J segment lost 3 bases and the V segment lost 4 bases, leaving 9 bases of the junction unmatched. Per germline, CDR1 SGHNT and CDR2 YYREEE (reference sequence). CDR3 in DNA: TGTGCCAGCAGCCCGTCAGGGGGTCAGGCTAATGAAAAACTGTTTTTT. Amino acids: CASSPSGGQANEKLFF.

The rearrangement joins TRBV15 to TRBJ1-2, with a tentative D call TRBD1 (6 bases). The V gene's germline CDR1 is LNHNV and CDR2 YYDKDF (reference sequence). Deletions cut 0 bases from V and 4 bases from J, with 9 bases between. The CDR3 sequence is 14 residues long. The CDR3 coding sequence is TGTGCCACCAGCAGAGATAGGACAGCCTATGGCTACACCTTC. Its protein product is CATSRDRTAYGYTF.

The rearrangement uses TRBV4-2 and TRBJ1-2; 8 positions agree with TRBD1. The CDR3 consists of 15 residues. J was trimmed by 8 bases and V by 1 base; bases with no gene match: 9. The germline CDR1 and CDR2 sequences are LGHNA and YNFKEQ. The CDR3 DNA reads TGTGCCAGCAGCCAAGCGCCCGACAGGGGCGGAGGCTACACCTTC. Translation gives CASSQAPDRGGGYTF.

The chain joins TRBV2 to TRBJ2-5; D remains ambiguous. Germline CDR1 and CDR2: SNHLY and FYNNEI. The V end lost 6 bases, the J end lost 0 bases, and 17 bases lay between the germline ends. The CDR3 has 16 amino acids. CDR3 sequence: CASRFTTSWYQETQYF. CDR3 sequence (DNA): TGTGCCAGCAGGTTTACAACCTCTTGGTACCAAGAGACCCAGTACTTC.

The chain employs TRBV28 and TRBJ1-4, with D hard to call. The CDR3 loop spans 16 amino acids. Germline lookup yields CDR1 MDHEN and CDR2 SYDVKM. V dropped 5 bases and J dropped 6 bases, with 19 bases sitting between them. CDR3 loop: CASSPSRTLPYEKLFF. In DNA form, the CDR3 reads TGTGCCAGCAGTCCCTCTCGGACTCTCCCGTATGAAAAACTGTTTTTT.

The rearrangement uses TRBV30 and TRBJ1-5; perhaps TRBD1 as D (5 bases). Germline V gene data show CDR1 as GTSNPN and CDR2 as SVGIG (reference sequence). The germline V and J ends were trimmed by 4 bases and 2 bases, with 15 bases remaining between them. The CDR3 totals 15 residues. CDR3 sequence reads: CAWKATGKGNQPQHF. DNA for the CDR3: TGTGCCTGGAAAGCAACAGGAAAAGGCAATCAGCCCCAGCATTTT.

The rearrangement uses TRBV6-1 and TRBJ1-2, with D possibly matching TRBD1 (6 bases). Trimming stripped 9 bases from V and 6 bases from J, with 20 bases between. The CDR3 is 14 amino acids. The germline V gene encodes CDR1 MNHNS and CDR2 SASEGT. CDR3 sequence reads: CASTSGVERNGYTF. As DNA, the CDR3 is TGTGCCAGTACCTCAGGGGTCGAACGGAATGGCTACACCTTC.

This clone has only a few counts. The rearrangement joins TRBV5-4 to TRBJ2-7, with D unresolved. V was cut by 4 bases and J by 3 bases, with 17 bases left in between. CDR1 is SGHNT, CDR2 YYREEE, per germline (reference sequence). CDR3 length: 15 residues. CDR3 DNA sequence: TGTGCCAGCAGCAAACCAACCGGGTCTGGCTACGAGCAGTACTTC. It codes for CASSKPTGSGYEQYF.

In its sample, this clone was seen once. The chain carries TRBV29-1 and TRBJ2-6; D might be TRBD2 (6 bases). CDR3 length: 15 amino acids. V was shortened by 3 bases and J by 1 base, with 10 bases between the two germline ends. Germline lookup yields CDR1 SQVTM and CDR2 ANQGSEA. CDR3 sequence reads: CSVDLEGSGANVLTF. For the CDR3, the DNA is TGCAGCGTTGATCTGGAGGGATCTGGGGCCAACGTCCTGACTTTC. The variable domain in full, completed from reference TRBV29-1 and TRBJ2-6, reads SAVISQKPSRDICQRGTSLTIQCQVDSQVTMMFWYRQQPGQSLTLIATANQGSEATYESGFVIDKFPISRPNLTFSTLTVSNMSPEDSSIYLCSVDLEGSGANVLTFGAGSRLTVL.